This TCR beta chain came from a study of siplizumab effects on memory and regulatory T cells. Study-wide points: Proliferating Tregs' suppressive function in siplizumab cultures went unconfirmed. Sequences below about 10^-5 frequency were poorly captured, limiting mapping of alloreactive clones.

Produced via immunoSEQ multiplex PCR; TCRdb's table is partial and in-frame only. The sample lists tens of thousands of clones; approximately 82% were seen once. As to this clone: Its specificity is not known.

The material sequenced was memory CD4+ T cells sorted from blood. This TCR came from a human donor in good health.

CDR3 protein: CASSQCKGQDLNHYGELFF. For the CDR3, the DNA is TGCGCCAGCAGTCAGTGCAAAGGACAGGATCTTAACCACTACGGGGAGCTGTTTTTT. The rearrangement links TRBV23-1 to TRBJ2-2; TRBD1 aligns across 7 bases. Being an ORF, TRBV23-1 has a function that is uncertain. The CDR3 is made up of 19 amino acids. V shed 3 bases, J shed 7 bases, and the junction held 20 bases outside the gene matches.